This T cell receptor beta chain was recorded in a study of blood T cell repertoires in COVID-19. Study at large: The study drew acute and convalescent COVID-19 samples from the United States, Italy and Spain.

Deletions cut 0 bases from V and 4 bases from J, with 13 bases between. CDR1 is LGHNA, CDR2 YNFKEQ, per germline. The length of the CDR3 is 17 residues. Original processing notes: Amplification with reference gene primers provided the estimates of nucleated cell counts. Assay used: immunoSEQ multiplex PCR; TCRdb lists only in-frame clones, some missing. V and J calls and clone size are copied from that table; D and trimming were computed from the DNA. Here the sample spans just under 150,000 clones, approximately 87% being singletons. This clone occurred once. The chain combines TRBV4-2 with TRBJ2-6, with D possibly matching TRBD1 (5 bases). Sequences were obtained from peripheral blood. The TCR comes from a woman aged 45-65 years with active or convalescent COVID-19. Here the CDR3 reads CASSQDRQTEGANVLTF. In nucleotides, the CDR3 is TGTGCCAGCAGCCAAGATCGACAGACGGAGGGGGCCAACGTCCTGACTTTC.